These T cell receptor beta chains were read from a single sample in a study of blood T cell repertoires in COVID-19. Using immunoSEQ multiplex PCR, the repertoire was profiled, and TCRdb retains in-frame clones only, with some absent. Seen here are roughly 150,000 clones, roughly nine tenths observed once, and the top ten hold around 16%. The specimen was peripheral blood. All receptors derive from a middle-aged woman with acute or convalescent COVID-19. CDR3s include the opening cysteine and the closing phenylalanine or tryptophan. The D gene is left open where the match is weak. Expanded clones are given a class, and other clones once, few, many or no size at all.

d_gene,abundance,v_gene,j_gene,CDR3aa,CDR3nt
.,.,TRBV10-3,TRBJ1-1,CAISEGAEGNTEAFF,TGTGCCATCAGTGAGGGCGCGGAAGGGAACACTGAAGCTTTCTTT
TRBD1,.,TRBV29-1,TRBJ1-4,CSVGGQGPNEKLFF,TGCAGCGTCGGGGGACAGGGACCTAATGAAAAACTGTTTTTT
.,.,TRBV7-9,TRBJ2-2,CASSLDQGELFF,TGTGCCAGCAGCTTAGATCAGGGGGAGCTGTTTTTT
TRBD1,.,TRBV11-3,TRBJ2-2,CASSGTGTTGELFF,TGTGCCAGCAGCGGGACAGGGACTACCGGGGAGCTGTTTTTT
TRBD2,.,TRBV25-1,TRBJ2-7,CASSEEASGIHEQYF,TGTGCCAGCAGTGAAGAGGCTAGCGGGATCCACGAGCAGTACTTC
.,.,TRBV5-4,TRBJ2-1,CASSAHPPVDNEQFF,TGTGCCAGCAGCGCGCATCCCCCGGTAGACAATGAGCAGTTCTTC
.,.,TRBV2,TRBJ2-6,CASRFGGVGANVLTF,TGTGCCAGCAGGTTCGGAGGGGTCGGGGCCAACGTCCTGACTTTC
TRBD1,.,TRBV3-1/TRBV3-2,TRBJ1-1,CASSQLLYPGTGGAEEAFF,TGTGCCAGCAGCCAACTACTATACCCCGGGACAGGGGGCGCCGAGGAAGCTTTCTTT
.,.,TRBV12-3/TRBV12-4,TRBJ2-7,CASSFQGRYEQYF,TGTGCCAGCAGTTTCCAGGGAAGGTACGAGCAGTACTTC
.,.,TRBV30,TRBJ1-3,CAWSVTTRDHRDTGNTIYF,TGTGCCTGGAGTGTAACCACCAGGGACCACAGGGATACTGGAAACACCATATATTTT
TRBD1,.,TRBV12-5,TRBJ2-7,CASGAPRLGTGSEVEQYF,TGTGCTAGTGGAGCACCACGCCTCGGGACAGGGAGTGAGGTCGAGCAGTACTTC
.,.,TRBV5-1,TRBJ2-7,CASRYDSPYEQYF,TGCGCCAGCAGATACGACAGTCCCTACGAGCAGTACTTC
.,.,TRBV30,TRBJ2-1,CAWSAVMGGDSYNEQFF,TGTGCCTGGAGTGCCGTTATGGGAGGCGACTCCTACAATGAGCAGTTCTTC
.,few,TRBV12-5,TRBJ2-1,CASGLPDNEQFF,TGTGCTAGTGGTTTACCAGACAATGAGCAGTTCTTC
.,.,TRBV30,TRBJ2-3,CAWSDGGGTDTQYF,TGTGCCTGGAGTGATGGGGGCGGCACAGATACGCAGTATTTT
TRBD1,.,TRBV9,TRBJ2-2,CASSDPGQGALVFTGELFF,TGTGCCAGCAGCGACCCCGGACAGGGGGCCCTTGTTTTTACCGGGGAGCTGTTTTTT
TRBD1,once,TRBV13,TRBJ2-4,CASSQGQGLSLAKNIQYF,TGTGCCAGCAGCCAAGGACAGGGTCTTTCCCTAGCCAAAAACATTCAGTACTTC
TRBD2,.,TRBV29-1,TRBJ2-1,CSVHPSGRYNEQFF,TGCAGCGTACACCCTAGCGGGAGGTACAATGAGCAGTTCTTC
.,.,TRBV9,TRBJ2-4,CASSVDPQGENIQYF,TGTGCCAGCAGCGTAGATCCGCAGGGCGAAAACATTCAGTACTTC
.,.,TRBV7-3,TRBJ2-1,CASSSGLSYNEQFF,TGTGCCAGCAGCTCGGGACTTTCCTACAATGAGCAGTTCTTC
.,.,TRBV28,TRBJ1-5,CASSFGEALRPQHF,TGTGCCAGCAGTTTCGGGGAGGCATTGAGGCCCCAGCATTTT
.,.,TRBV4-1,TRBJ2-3,CASSVRELSPDTQYF,TGCGCCAGCAGCGTCCGGGAGTTATCCCCAGATACGCAGTATTTT
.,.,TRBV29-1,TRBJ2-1,CSVAGGSSYNEQFF,TGCAGCGTTGCTGGGGGGAGCTCCTACAATGAGCAGTTCTTC
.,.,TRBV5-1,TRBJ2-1,CASSARADSYNEQFF,TGCGCCAGCAGCGCGAGGGCGGACTCCTACAATGAGCAGTTCTTC
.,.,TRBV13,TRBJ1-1,CASIGRLGTEAFF,TGTGCCAGCATCGGGAGGCTGGGCACTGAAGCTTTCTTT
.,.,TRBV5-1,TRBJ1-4,CASSLSGTSAEKLFF,TGCGCCAGCAGCTTGTCGGGGACATCCGCCGAAAAACTGTTTTTT
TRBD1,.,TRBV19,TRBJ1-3,CASSSKTGSGNTIYF,TGTGCCAGTAGCTCTAAGACAGGGTCTGGAAACACCATATATTTT
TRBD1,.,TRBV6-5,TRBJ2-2,CASSYSGTANTGELFF,TGTGCCAGCAGTTACTCTGGGACAGCTAACACCGGGGAGCTGTTTTTT
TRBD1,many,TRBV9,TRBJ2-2,CASSVVGERDRSNTGELFF,TGTGCCAGCAGCGTAGTTGGAGAAAGGGACAGATCGAACACCGGGGAGCTGTTTTTT